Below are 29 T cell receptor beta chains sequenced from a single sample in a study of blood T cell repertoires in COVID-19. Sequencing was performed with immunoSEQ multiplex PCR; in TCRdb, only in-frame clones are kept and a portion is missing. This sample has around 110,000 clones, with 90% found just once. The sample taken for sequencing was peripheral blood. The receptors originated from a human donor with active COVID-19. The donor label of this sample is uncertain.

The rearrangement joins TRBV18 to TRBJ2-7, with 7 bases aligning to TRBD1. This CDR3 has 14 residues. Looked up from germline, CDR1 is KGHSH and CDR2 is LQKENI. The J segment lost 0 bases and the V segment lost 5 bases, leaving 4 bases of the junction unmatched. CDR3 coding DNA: TGTGCCAGCTCAGGGGACAGAATCTCCTACGAGCAGTACTTC. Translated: CASSGDRISYEQYF.

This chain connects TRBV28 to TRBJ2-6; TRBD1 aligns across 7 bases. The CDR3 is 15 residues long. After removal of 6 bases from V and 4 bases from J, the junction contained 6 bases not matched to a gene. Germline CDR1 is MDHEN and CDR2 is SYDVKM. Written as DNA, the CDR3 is TGTGCCAGCAGCTCGACAGGGTCCGGGGCCAACGTCCTGACTTTC. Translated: CASSSTGSGANVLTF.

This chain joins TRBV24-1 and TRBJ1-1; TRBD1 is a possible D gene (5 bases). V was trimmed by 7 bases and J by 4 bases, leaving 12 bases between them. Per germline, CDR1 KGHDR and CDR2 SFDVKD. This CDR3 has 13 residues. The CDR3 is CATSEGRGTEAFF. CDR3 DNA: TGTGCCACCAGCGAGGGGAGGGGCACTGAAGCTTTCTTT.

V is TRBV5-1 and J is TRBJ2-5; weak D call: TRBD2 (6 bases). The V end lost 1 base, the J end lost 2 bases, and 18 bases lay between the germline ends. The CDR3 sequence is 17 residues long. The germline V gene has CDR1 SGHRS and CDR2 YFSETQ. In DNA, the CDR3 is TGCGCCAGCAGCTTGATGGGCGCGGGGATAGTACAAGAGACCCAGTACTTC. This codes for CASSLMGAGIVQETQYF. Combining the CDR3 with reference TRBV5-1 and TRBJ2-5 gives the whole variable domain KAGVTQTPRYLIKTRGQQVTLSCSPISGHRSVSWYQQTPGQGLQFLFEYFSETQRNKGNFPGRFSGRQFSNSRSEMNVSTLELGDSALYLCASSLMGAGIVQETQYFGPGTRLLVL.

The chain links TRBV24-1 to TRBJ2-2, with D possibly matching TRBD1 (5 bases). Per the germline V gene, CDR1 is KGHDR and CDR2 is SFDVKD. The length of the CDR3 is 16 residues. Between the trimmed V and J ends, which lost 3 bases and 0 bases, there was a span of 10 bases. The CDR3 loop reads CATSDATGSNTGELFF. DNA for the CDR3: TGTGCCACCAGTGATGCCACAGGATCGAACACCGGGGAGCTGTTTTTT.

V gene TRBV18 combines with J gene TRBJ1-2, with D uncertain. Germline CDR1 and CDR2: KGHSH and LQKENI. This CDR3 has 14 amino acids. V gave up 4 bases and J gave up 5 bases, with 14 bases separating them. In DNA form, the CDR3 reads TGTGCCAGCTCACACCGGAGGCAAATATATGGCTACACCTTC. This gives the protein CASSHRRQIYGYTF.

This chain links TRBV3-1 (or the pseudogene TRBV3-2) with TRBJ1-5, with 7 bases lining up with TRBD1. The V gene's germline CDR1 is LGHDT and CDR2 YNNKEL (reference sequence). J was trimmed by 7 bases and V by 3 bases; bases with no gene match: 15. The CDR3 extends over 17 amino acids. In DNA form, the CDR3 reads TGTGCCAGCAGCCAGTCTGGAAAACAGGGGACCGGACAGCCCCAGCATTTT. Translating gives CASSQSGKQGTGQPQHF.

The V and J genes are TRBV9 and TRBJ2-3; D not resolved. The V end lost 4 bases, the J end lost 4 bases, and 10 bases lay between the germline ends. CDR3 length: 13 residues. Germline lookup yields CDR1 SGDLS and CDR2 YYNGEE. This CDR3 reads CASSPPGSDTQYF. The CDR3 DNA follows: TGTGCCAGCAGCCCGCCGGGTTCAGATACGCAGTATTTT.

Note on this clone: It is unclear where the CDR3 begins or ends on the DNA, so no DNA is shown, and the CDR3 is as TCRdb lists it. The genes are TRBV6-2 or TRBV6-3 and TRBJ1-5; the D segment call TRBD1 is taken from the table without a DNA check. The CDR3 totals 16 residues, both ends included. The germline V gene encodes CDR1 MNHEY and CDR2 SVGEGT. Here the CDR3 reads CASSTSTGYSNQPQHF.

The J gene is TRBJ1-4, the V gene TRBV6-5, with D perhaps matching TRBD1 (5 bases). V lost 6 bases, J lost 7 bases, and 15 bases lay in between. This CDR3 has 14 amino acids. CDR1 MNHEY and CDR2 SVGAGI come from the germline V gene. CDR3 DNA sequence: TGTGCCAGCAGCCCGGGGGGATTCGGTGAAAAACTGTTTTTT. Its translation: CASSPGGFGEKLFF.

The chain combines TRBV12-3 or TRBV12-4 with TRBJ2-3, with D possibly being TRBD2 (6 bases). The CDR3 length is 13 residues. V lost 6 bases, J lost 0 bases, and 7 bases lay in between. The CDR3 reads CASRRGSTDTQYF. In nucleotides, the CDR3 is TGTGCCAGCAGGCGGGGAAGCACAGATACGCAGTATTTT.

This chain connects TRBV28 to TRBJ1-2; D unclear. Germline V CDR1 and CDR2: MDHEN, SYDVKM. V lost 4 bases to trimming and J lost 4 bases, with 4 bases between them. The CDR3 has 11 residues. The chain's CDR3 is CASSSLYGYTF. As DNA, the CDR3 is TGTGCCAGCAGTTCCCTCTATGGCTACACCTTC.

This CDR3 is CYNTEAFF. CDR3 nucleotide sequence: TGCTATAACACTGAAGCTTTCTTT. The chain combines TRBV29-1 with TRBJ1-1, with D unresolved. The length of the CDR3 is 8 residues. Germline CDR1 reads SQVTM; CDR2 reads ANQGSEA.

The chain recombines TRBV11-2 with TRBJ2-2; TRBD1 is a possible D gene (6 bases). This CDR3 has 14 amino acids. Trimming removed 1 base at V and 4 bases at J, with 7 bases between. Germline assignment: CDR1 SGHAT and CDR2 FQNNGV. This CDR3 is CASSLVGGTGELFF. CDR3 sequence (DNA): TGTGCCAGCAGCTTAGTAGGGGGCACCGGGGAGCTGTTTTTT.

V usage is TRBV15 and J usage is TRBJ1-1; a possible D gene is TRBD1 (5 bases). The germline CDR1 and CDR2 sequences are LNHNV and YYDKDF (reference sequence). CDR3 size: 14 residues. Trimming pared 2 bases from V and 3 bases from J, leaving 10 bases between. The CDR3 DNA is TGTGCCACCAGCAGAACAGACAGATACACTGAAGCTTTCTTT. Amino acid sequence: CATSRTDRYTEAFF. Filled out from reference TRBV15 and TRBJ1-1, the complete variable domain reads DAMVIQNPRYQVTQFGKPVTLSCSQTLNHNVMYWYQQKSSQAPKLLFHYYDKDFNNEADTPDNFQSRRPNTSFCFLDIRSPGLGDTAMYLCATSRTDRYTEAFFGQGTRLTVV.

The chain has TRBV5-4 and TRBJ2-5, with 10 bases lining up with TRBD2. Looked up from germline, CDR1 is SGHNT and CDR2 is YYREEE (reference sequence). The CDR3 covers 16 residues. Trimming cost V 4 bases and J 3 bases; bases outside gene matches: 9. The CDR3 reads CASSDKTGTSEETQYF. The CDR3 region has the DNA TGTGCCAGCAGCGATAAAACTGGGACTAGCGAAGAGACCCAGTACTTC. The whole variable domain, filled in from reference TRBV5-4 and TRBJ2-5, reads ETGVTQSPTHLIKTRGQQVTLRCSSQSGHNTVSWYQQALGQGPQFIFQYYREEENGRGNFPPRFSGLQFPNYSSELNVNALELDDSALYLCASSDKTGTSEETQYFGPGTRLLVL.

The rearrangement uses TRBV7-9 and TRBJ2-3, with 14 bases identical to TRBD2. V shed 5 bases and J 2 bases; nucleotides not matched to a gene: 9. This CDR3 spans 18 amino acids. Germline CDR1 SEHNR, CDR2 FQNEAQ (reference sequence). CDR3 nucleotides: TGTGCCAGCAGCCTACGACTAGCGGGGGGGCGCCCCACAGATACGCAGTATTTT. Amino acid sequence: CASSLRLAGGRPTDTQYF. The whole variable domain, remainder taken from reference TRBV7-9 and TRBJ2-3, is DTGVSQNPRHKITKRGQNVTFRCDPISEHNRLYWYRQTLGQGPEFLTYFQNEAQLEKSRLLSDRFSAERPKGSFSTLEIQRTEQGDSAMYLCASSLRLAGGRPTDTQYFGPGTRLTVL.

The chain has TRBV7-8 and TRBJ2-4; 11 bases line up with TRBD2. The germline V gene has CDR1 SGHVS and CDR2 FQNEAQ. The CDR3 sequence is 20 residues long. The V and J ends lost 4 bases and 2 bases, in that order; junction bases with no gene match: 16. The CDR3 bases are TGTGCCAGCAGCTCCCGGGCCGGGACTAGCGGCACCCCCTCCAAAAACATTCAGTACTTC. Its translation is CASSSRAGTSGTPSKNIQYF.

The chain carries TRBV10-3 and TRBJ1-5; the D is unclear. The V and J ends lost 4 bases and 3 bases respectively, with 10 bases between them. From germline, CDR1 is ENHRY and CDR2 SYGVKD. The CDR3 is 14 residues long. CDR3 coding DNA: TGTGCCATCAGTGCAGAGGGTTACAATCAGCCCCAGCATTTT. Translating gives CAISAEGYNQPQHF.

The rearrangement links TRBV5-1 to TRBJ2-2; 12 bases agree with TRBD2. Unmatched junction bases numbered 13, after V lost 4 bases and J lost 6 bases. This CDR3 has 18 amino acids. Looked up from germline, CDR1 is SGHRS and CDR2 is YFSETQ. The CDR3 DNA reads TGCGCCAGCAGCCCCGTCCCGGGACTAGCGGGTTCGTCCGGGGAGCTGTTTTTT. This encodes CASSPVPGLAGSSGELFF. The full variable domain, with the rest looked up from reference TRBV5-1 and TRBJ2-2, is KAGVTQTPRYLIKTRGQQVTLSCSPISGHRSVSWYQQTPGQGLQFLFEYFSETQRNKGNFPGRFSGRQFSNSRSEMNVSTLELGDSALYLCASSPVPGLAGSSGELFFGEGSRLTVL.

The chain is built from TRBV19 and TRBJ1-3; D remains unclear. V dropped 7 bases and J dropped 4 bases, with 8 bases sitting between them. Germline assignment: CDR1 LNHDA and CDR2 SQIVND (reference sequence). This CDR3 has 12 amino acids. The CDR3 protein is CASKTTGNTIYF. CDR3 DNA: TGTGCCAGTAAGACGACAGGAAACACCATATATTTT. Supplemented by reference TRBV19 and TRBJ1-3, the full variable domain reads DGGITQSPKYLFRKEGQNVTLSCEQNLNHDAMYWYRQDPGQGLRLIYYSQIVNDFQKGDIAEGYSVSREKKESFPLTVTSAQKNPTAFYLCASKTTGNTIYFGEGSWLTVV.

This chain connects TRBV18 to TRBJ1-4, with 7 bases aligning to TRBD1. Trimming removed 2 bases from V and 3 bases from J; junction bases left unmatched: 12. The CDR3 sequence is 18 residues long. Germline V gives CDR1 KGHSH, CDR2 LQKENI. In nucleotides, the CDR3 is TGTGCCAGCTCACCAAGGGATTTATTAGGGACAGCTAATGAAAAACTGTTTTTT. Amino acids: CASSPRDLLGTANEKLFF.

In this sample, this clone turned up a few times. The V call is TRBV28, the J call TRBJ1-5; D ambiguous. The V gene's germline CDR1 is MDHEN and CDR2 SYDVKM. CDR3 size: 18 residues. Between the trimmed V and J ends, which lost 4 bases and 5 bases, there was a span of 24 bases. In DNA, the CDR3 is TGTGCCAGCAGTTCCTCTCCCGGGTTAGGAGGCATGGATCAGCCCCAGCATTTT. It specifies CASSSSPGLGGMDQPQHF.

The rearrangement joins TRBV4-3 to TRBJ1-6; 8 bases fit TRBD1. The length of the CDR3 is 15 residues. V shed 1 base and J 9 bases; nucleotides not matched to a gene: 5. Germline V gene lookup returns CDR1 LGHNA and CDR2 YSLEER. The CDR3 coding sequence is TGCGCCAGCAGCCAAGGGGACAGGTTCGGTTCACCCCTCCACTTT. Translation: CASSQGDRFGSPLHF.

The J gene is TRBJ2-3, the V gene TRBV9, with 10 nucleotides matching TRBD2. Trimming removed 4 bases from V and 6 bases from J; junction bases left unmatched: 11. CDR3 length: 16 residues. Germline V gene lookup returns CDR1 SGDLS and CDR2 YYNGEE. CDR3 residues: CASSPTSAGGPDTQYF. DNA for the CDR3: TGTGCCAGCAGCCCAACCTCAGCGGGGGGGCCGGATACGCAGTATTTT.

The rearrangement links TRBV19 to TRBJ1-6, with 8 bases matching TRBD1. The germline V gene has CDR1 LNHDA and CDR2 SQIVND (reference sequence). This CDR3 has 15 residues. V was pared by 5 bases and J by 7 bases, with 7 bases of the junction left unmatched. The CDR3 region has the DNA TGTGCCAGTAGTCTCAAACGGGACAGGAATTCACCCCTCCACTTT. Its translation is CASSLKRDRNSPLHF.

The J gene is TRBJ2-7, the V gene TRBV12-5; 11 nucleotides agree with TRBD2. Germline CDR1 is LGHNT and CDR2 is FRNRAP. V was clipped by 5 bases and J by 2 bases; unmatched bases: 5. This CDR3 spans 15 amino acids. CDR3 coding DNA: TGTGCTAGTGGTCTGGGACTAGCGGCTACCTACGAGCAGTACTTC. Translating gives CASGLGLAATYEQYF.

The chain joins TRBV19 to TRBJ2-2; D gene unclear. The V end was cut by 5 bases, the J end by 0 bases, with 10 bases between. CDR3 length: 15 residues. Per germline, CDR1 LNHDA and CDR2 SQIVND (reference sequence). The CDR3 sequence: CASSRQLPNTGELFF. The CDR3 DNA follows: TGTGCCAGTAGTCGACAACTCCCGAACACCGGGGAGCTGTTTTTT.

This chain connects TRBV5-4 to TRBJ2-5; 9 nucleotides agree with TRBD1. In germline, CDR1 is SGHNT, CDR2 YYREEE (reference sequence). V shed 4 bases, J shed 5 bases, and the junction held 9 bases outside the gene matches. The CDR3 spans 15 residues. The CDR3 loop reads CASSPGTGLLETQYF. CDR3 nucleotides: TGTGCCAGCAGCCCCGGGACAGGGTTATTGGAGACCCAGTACTTC.